This T cell receptor (beta chain) was retrieved from a study of Graves' ophthalmopathy and Graves' hyperthyroidism. Study as a whole: Stable hyperthyroidism meant no ophthalmopathy within 18 months of follow-up. Points from the study as a whole: Most thyroid-expanded clonotypes exceeding 0.001 frequency were also found in blood.

RNA transcripts were the template, and TCR beta CDR3 regions were amplified from them. HTBI primers were used in a first-round RT-PCR, which preceded a second-round multiplex PCR. Each CDR3 protein gets one entry after TCRdb re-called the multiplex PCR reads with MiXCR. Here the sample spans approximately 1.2 million distinct CDR3 sequences, around a third being singletons. Remarks on this clonotype: Its antigen is not known.

Exclusion applied to patients with other autoimmune diseases, uncontrolled infections, pregnancy or lactation. Diagnosis relied on clinical symptoms, serum thyroxine, TRAb, thyroid ultrasound and orbital computed tomography. V lost 6 bases and J 10 bases, leaving 10 bases between the germline ends. The germline V gene has CDR1 ENHRY and CDR2 SYGVKD. The CDR3 has 12 residues. This chain joins TRBV10-3 and TRBJ1-6; D gene ambiguous. Input material: peripheral blood or thyroid tissue (not recorded which). This TCR derives from an adult man with Graves' hyperthyroidism. CDR3 nucleotides: TGTGCCATCAGCCCGGCGGACTCACCCCTCCACTTT. This gives the protein CAISPADSPLHF.